This T cell receptor (beta chain) came from a study of Graves' ophthalmopathy and Graves' hyperthyroidism. In its sample, this clonotype was seen many times. Amplified material comprised TCR beta CDR3 regions derived from RNA transcripts. RT-PCR in the first round used HTBI primers; a second-round multiplex PCR followed. TCRdb re-analysed the multiplex PCR reads in MiXCR, keeping a single row per CDR3 protein. The table has about 220,000 distinct CDR3 sequences, about 22% seen once; the top ten hold around 45%. Trimming took off 4 bases at V and 4 bases at J, with 20 bases between the two ends. This CDR3 is built from 16 residues. CDR1 and CDR2 (germline): SNHLY, FYNNEI.

This chain joins TRBV2 and TRBJ2-7; D is possibly TRBD1 (6 bases). The sequence derives from a woman aged 45 to 65 with Graves' ophthalmopathy. Sequenced input: peripheral blood. This CDR3 reads CASSVPRDTFRYEQYF. In DNA, the CDR3 is TGTGCCAGCAGTGTGCCCCGGGACACCTTTAGATACGAGCAGTACTTC. Full variable domain (rest looked up from reference TRBV2 and TRBJ2-7): EPEVTQTPSHQVTQMGQEVILRCVPISNHLYFYWYRQILGQKVEFLVSFYNNEISEKSEIFDDQFSVERPDGSNFTLKIRSTKLEDSAMYFCASSVPRDTFRYEQYFGPGTRLTVT.